This T cell receptor beta chain is from a study of T-cell memory formation after mild COVID-19. Study summary: In these data, TCR clusters were largely donor specific. General study results and limits: Shrinking CD4+ clones resided mostly in CM and EM, and CD8+ ones in EMRA.

Of note for this clonotype: Its specificity is unknown.

MiXCR, applied by TCRdb to the 5' RACE reads, yields one record per CDR3 protein. The profile covers hundreds of thousands of distinct CDR3 sequences, with 13% to 15% appearing a single time and around a fifth taken by the ten largest. There are 16 residues in the CDR3. Looked up from germline, CDR1 is LGHNA and CDR2 is YNFKEQ. V lost 0 bases to trimming and J lost 4 bases; unmatched junction nucleotides: 5. The chain combines TRBV4-2 with TRBJ2-3; 9 bases map to TRBD2. Material: PBMCs or a T cell subset sorted from them (not recorded which). This receptor was taken from a man younger than 35 who had mild COVID-19 (a few samples of this study predate the infection). Cell type and time point are not known. The CDR3 region is CASSQESSGAADTQYF. The CDR3 coding sequence is TGTGCCAGCAGCCAAGAATCTAGCGGGGCTGCAGATACGCAGTATTTT.